Each of the 19 T cell receptor beta chains below was sequenced from the same sample in a study of T cell repertoires in cytomegalovirus infection. What these receptors recognize is not known. TCRdb analysed the reads with MiXCR anew, one entry per CDR3 protein. The data hold about 280,000 distinct CDR3 sequences, with 20% to 25% observed a single time. The sequencing used cultured PBMCs, collected from culture after CMV antigen stimulation. These receptors were obtained from a human donor in good health (CMV status not recorded). Some clones in this sample may be carry-over from other donors' samples.

On this clonotype: A read error may be the cause here, since a much bigger clone is one base away. J is TRBJ2-5 and V is TRBV7-9; no definite D call. Per the germline V gene, CDR1 is SEHNR and CDR2 is FQNEAQ (reference sequence). There are 12 residues in the CDR3. The CDR3 DNA reads as TGTGCCAGCAGCTTTCCCGGAGAGACCCAGAACTTC. Translation gives CASSFPGETQNF.

This clonotype occurred a few times. V is TRBV12-3 or TRBV12-4 and J is TRBJ2-5, with a weak D call TRBD1 (5 bases). The CDR3 contains 16 residues. The germline V and J ends were trimmed by 1 base and 5 bases, with 17 bases remaining between them. In nucleotides, the CDR3 is TGTGCCAGCAGTTTAGTGTCTTCCAGGGCATCCGAGACCCAGTACTTC. Translating gives CASSLVSSRASETQYF.

V gene TRBV9 combines with J gene TRBJ2-1; D is uncertain. The V end lost 3 bases, the J end lost 5 bases, and 6 bases lay between the germline ends. CDR1 and CDR2 (germline): SGDLS, YYNGEE. This CDR3 spans 12 amino acids. The CDR3 DNA reads TGTGCCAGCAGCGCAGACAACAATGAGCAGTTCTTC. Translation: CASSADNNEQFF.

CDR3 in DNA: TGTGCCAGCAGTGAATGGAACAGGGGGAGCTCCGGGGAGCTGTTTTTT. This encodes CASSEWNRGSSGELFF. The chain uses TRBV25-1 and TRBJ2-2; TRBD1 matches at 8 bases. The CDR3 runs to 16 residues. Germline V gives CDR1 MGHDK, CDR2 SYGVNS. V shed 1 base and J 6 bases; nucleotides not matched to a gene: 7.

The rearrangement links TRBV23-1 to TRBJ2-3; D might be TRBD1 (6 bases). TRBV23-1 is given ORF status, its function remaining uncertain. The CDR3 length is 15 residues. The V end lost 2 bases, the J end lost 2 bases, and 11 bases lay between the germline ends. Written as DNA, the CDR3 is TGCGCCAGCAGTCAAAGTCGGGACACCACAGATACGCAGTATTTT. Residues: CASSQSRDTTDTQYF.

The V and J genes are TRBV24-1 and TRBJ2-1; D not certain. Germline V gives CDR1 KGHDR, CDR2 SFDVKD. The V end was cut by 0 bases, the J end by 9 bases, with 5 bases between. This CDR3 contains 12 residues. Here the CDR3 DNA reads TGTGCCACCAGTGATTTGTGGGGTGAGCAGTTCTTC. Its translation is CATSDLWGEQFF.

The sample holds a few counts of this clonotype. The rearrangement links TRBV4-2 to TRBJ2-5, with D perhaps matching TRBD2 (5 bases). The CDR3 runs 16 residues. Germline V gene data show CDR1 as LGHNA and CDR2 as YNFKEQ. Trimming shortened V by 0 bases and J by 4 bases, and 15 bases separated the two germline ends. In DNA form, the CDR3 reads TGTGCCAGCAGCCAAGAAGGAGGACTCATCCTAGAGACCCAGTACTTC. Translation gives CASSQEGGLILETQYF.

There are many counts of this clonotype. This chain uses TRBV7-9 with TRBJ2-2; TRBD1 matches at 7 bases. Germline CDR1 SEHNR, CDR2 FQNEAQ (reference sequence). Unmatched junction bases numbered 5, after V lost 4 bases and J lost 6 bases. The CDR3 contains 14 residues. CDR3 in amino acids: CASSSLQGAGELFF. CDR3 sequence (DNA): TGTGCCAGCAGCTCGCTGCAGGGGGCCGGGGAGCTGTTTTTT. Combining the CDR3 with reference TRBV7-9 and TRBJ2-2 gives the whole variable domain DTGVSQNPRHKITKRGQNVTFRCDPISEHNRLYWYRQTLGQGPEFLTYFQNEAQLEKSRLLSDRFSAERPKGSFSTLEIQRTEQGDSAMYLCASSSLQGAGELFFGEGSRLTVL.

This clonotype appeared a few times. This chain connects TRBV27 to TRBJ2-7; D may match TRBD1 or TRBD2 (5 bases each). The CDR3 sequence is 17 residues long. V lost 7 bases, J lost 0 bases, and 22 bases lay in between. From germline, CDR1 is MNHEY and CDR2 SMNVEV (reference sequence). As DNA, the CDR3 is TGTGCCAGCATTCCCATAAAGGGACCCGTTAGCTCCTACGAGCAGTACTTC. This codes for CASIPIKGPVSSYEQYF.

The chain uses TRBV7-2 and TRBJ2-2; tentatively, D is TRBD2 (5 bases). V dropped 3 bases and J dropped 9 bases, with 11 bases sitting between them. The CDR3 totals 13 residues. Germline loops: CDR1 SGHTA, CDR2 FQGNSA. CDR3 amino acids: CASSLDCAWELFF. CDR3 DNA: TGTGCCAGCAGCTTGGACTGTGCCTGGGAGCTGTTTTTT.

This clonotype was seen many times. The CDR3 DNA follows: TGTGCCAGCAGCTTAGAACTAACAGGGGACAGTGGCTACACCTTC. Translated, it gives CASSLELTGDSGYTF. This chain joins TRBV7-2 and TRBJ1-2; TRBD1 aligns across 7 bases. CDR1 is SGHTA, CDR2 FQGNSA, per germline. The CDR3 is 15 amino acids. V shed 1 base and J 7 bases; nucleotides not matched to a gene: 9.

This chain uses TRBV3-1 with TRBJ2-3, with 9 bases identical to TRBD1. Germline CDR1 and CDR2: LGHDT and YNNKEL (reference sequence). Trimming took 1 base from V and 3 from J; bases not matched to a gene: 2. The CDR3 sequence is 15 residues long. The CDR3 sequence: CASSQAGQGTDTQYF. In DNA, the CDR3 is TGTGCCAGCAGCCAAGCGGGACAGGGAACAGATACGCAGTATTTT.

This clonotype was observed a few times. The rearrangement links TRBV24-1 to TRBJ1-2, with D possibly TRBD1 on 5 matching bases. Germline CDR1 is KGHDR and CDR2 is SFDVKD. CDR3 length equals 15 residues. The V gene lost 2 bases and the J gene lost 8 bases, with 17 bases spanning the gap. Here the CDR3 reads CATSDSGPSAGGYTF. The CDR3 DNA is TGTGCCACCAGTGATTCGGGACCCTCCGCCGGAGGCTACACCTTC.

Only a few counts were recorded for this clonotype. This chain uses TRBV11-3 with TRBJ2-3, with D hard to call. CDR3 length: 13 amino acids. V was pared by 5 bases and J by 2 bases, with 8 bases between. In germline, CDR1 is SGHNT, CDR2 YENEEA. The CDR3 coding sequence is TGTGCCAGCAGCCCCCGCTACACAGATACGCAGTATTTT. This encodes CASSPRYTDTQYF.

The rearrangement links TRBV20-1 to TRBJ1-1; the D is unclear. In germline, CDR1 is DFQATT, CDR2 SNEGSKA (reference sequence). This CDR3 has 12 residues. The V gene lost 2 bases and the J gene lost 3 bases, with 7 bases spanning the gap. The CDR3 spells CSARIPYTEAFF. In DNA, the CDR3 is TGCAGTGCTAGAATCCCGTACACTGAAGCTTTCTTT.

This rearrangement joins TRBV6-2 or TRBV6-3 to TRBJ2-3, with 9 bases aligning to TRBD2. The CDR3 length is 16 residues. The V gene's germline CDR1 is MNHEY and CDR2 SVGEGT. Trimming removed 0 bases from V and 8 bases from J; junction bases left unmatched: 9. CDR3 DNA: TGTGCCAGCAGTTACTCCCTAGCGGGGTGGGCAGGTACGCAGTATTTT. This encodes CASSYSLAGWAGTQYF.

DNA for the CDR3: TGCGCCAGCAGGGGTTCGGGAAACACCATATATTTT. It specifies CASRGSGNTIYF. The V gene is TRBV4-1, the J gene TRBJ1-3; no firm D call. The germline V gene encodes CDR1 MGHRA and CDR2 YSYEKL. Trimming took off 6 bases at V and 4 bases at J, with 7 bases between the two ends. There are 12 residues in the CDR3.

This chain uses TRBV2 with TRBJ2-5; D gene uncertain. The germline V and J ends were trimmed by 7 bases and 5 bases, with 14 bases remaining between them. The V gene's germline CDR1 is SNHLY and CDR2 FYNNEI. The CDR3 runs to 13 residues. The CDR3 protein is CASTEEGFETQYF. In DNA form, the CDR3 reads TGTGCCAGCACTGAGGAAGGGTTTGAGACCCAGTACTTC.

The gene calls are TRBV4-3 and TRBJ2-3; D is possibly TRBD2 (6 bases). Trimming left V 0 bases short and J 4 bases short, with 11 bases between. The CDR3 spans 15 residues. The V gene's germline CDR1 is LGHNA and CDR2 YSLEER. For the CDR3, the DNA is TGCGCCAGCAGCCAAGAGTGGCTAGCGTCAGATACGCAGTATTTT. This sequence encodes CASSQEWLASDTQYF.